Included here is one TCR beta chain sequence, with context. The antigen remains unidentified. The data were taken from a study of OX40 agonist ivuxolimab in advanced cancers. Study-wide context: Ivuxolimab was administered intravenously to patients at 0.01 to 10 mg/kg every 2 weeks.

Samples were taken at baseline and on day 1 of cycles 4 and 7. Findings and caveats of the study: CD8+ T cells showed, on average, more clonal expansion than CD4+ cells. Which antigen the expanded peripheral T cells recognized is unknown.

V lost 4 bases and J 0 bases, leaving 19 bases between the germline ends. The CDR3 has 17 amino acids. The germline V gene encodes CDR1 SGHRS and CDR2 YFSETQ. Here immunoSEQ multiplex PCR was the method, and the copy in TCRdb shows in-frame clones only, minus some. Of about 7,800 clones listed, around 89% are singletons. J is TRBJ1-1 and V is TRBV5-1; the D is unclear. The receptor was derived from an adult with an advanced solid tumor such as melanoma, head and neck, liver or kidney cancer. The source material was CD4+ or CD8+ T cells sorted from blood, sampled in a trial of the OX40 agonist ivuxolimab. The CDR3 coding sequence is TGCGCCAGCAGCCCTAGGAGTATGCATTCTATGAACACTGAAGCTTTCTTT. Translating gives CASSPRSMHSMNTEAFF.